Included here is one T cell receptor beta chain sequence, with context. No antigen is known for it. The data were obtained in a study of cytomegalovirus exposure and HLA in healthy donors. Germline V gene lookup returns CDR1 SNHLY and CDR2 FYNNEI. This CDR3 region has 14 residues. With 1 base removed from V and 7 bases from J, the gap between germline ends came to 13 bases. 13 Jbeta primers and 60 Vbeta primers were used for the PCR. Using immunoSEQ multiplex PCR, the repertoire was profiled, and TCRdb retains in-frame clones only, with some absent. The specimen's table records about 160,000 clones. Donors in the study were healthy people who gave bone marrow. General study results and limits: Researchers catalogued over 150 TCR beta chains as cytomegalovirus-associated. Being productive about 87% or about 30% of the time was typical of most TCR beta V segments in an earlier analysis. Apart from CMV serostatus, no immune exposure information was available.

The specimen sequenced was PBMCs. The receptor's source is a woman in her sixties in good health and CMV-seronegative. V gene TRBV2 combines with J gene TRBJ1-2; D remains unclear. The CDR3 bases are TGTGCCAGCAGTGAAGAGAGACACGTCGGTGGCTACACCTTC. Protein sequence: CASSEERHVGGYTF.